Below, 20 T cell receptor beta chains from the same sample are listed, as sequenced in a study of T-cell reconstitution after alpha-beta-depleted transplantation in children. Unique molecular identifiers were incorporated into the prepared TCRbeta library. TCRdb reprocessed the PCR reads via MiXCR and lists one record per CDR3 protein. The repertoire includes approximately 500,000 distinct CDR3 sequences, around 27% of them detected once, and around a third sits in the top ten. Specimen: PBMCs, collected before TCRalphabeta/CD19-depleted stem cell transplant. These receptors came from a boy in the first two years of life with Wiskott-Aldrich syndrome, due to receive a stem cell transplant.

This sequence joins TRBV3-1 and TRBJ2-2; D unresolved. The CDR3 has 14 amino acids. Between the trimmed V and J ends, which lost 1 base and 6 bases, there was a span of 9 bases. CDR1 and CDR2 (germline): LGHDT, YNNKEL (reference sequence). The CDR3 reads CASSQALRAGELFF. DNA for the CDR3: TGTGCCAGCAGCCAAGCCCTACGGGCCGGGGAGCTGTTTTTT.

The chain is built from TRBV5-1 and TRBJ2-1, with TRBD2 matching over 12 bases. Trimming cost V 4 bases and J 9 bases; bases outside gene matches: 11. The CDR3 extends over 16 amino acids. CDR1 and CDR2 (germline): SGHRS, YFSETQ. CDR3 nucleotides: TGCGCCAGCAGCGTACTAACTAGCGGGAGGAGCAGTGAGCAGTTCTTC. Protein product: CASSVLTSGRSSEQFF. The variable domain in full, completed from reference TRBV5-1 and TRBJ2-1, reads KAGVTQTPRYLIKTRGQQVTLSCSPISGHRSVSWYQQTPGQGLQFLFEYFSETQRNKGNFPGRFSGRQFSNSRSEMNVSTLELGDSALYLCASSVLTSGRSSEQFFGPGTRLTVL.

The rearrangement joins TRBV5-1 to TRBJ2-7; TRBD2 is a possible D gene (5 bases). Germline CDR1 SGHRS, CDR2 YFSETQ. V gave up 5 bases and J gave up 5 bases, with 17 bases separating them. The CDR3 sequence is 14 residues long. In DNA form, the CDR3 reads TGCGCCAGCAGTCTAGAGGGAGCGTTAAACGAGCAGTACTTC. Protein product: CASSLEGALNEQYF.

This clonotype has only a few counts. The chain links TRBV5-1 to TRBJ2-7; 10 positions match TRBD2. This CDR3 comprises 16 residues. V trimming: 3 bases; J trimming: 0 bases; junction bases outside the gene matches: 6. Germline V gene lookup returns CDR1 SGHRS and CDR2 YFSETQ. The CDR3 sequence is CASSWGPSGSSYEQYF. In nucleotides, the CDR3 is TGCGCCAGCAGCTGGGGACCTAGCGGGAGCTCCTACGAGCAGTACTTC.

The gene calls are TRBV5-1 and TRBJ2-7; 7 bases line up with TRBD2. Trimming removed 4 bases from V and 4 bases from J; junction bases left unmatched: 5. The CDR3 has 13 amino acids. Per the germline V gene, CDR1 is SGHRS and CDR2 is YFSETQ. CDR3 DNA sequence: TGCGCCAGCAGCGCGAGCGGGAATTACGAGCAGTACTTC. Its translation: CASSASGNYEQYF.

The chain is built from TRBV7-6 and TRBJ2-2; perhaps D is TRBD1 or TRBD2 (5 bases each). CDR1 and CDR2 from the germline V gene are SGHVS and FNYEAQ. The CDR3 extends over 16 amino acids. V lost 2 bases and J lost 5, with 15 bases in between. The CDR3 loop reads CASSLTGTRRTGELFF. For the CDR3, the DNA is TGTGCCAGCAGCTTAACCGGGACCCGGCGGACCGGGGAGCTGTTTTTT.

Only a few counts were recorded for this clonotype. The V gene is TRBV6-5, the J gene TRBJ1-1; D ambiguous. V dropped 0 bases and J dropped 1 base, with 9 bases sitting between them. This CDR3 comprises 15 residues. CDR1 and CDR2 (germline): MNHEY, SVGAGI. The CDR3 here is CASSYSGFRNTEAFF. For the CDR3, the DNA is TGTGCCAGCAGTTACTCAGGATTTAGGAACACTGAAGCTTTCTTT.

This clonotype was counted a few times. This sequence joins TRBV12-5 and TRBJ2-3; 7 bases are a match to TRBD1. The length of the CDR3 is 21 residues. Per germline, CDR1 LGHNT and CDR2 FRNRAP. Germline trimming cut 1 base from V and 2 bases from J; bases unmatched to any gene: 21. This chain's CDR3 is CASGLDLGGTEQIIITDTQYF. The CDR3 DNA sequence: TGTGCTAGTGGTTTGGACCTAGGGGGCACGGAGCAAATCATCATCACAGATACGCAGTATTTT.

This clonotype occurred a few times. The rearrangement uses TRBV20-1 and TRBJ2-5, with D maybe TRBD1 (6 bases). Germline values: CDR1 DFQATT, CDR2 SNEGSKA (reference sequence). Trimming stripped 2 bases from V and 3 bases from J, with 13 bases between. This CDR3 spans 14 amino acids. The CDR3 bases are TGCAGTGCTAGAAACACAGGGCGCGAAGAGACCCAGTACTTC. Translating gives CSARNTGREETQYF.

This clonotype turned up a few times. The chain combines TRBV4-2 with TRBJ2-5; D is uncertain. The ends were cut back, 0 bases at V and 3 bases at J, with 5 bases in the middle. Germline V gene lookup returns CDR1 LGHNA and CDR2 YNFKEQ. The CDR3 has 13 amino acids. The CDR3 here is CASSQDRKETQYF. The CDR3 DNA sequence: TGTGCCAGCAGCCAAGATAGAAAAGAGACCCAGTACTTC.

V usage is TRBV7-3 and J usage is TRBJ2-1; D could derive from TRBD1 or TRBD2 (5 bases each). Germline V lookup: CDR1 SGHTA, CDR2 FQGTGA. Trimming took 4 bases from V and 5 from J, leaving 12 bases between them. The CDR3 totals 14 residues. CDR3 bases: TGTGCCAGCAGCTCCTCCGGGACCCACAATGAGCAGTTCTTC. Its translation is CASSSSGTHNEQFF. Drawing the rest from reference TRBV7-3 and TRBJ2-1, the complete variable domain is GAGVSQTPSNKVTEKGKYVELRCDPISGHTALYWYRQSLGQGPEFLIYFQGTGAADDSGLPNDRFFAVRPEGSVSTLKIQRTERGDSAVYLCASSSSGTHNEQFFGPGTRLTVL.

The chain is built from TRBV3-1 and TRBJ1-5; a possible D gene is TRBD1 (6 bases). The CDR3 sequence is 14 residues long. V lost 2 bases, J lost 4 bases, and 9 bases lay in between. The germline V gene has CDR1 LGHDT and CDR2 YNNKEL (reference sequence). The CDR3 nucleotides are TGTGCCAGCAGCCAACATGACAGGAATCAGCCCCAGCATTTT. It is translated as CASSQHDRNQPQHF.

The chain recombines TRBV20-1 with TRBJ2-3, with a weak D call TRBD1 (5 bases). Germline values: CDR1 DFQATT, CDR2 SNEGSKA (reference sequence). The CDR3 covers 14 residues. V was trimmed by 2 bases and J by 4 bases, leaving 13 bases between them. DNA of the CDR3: TGCAGTGCTAGAAGGTCGGCAGGGCCAGATACGCAGTATTTT. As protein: CSARRSAGPDTQYF.

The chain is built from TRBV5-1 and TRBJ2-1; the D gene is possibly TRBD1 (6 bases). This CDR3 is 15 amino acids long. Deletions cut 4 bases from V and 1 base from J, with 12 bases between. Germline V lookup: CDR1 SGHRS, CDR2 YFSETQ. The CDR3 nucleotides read TGCGCCAGCAGCCCTGGGACATTATCCTACAATGAGCAGTTCTTC. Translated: CASSPGTLSYNEQFF.

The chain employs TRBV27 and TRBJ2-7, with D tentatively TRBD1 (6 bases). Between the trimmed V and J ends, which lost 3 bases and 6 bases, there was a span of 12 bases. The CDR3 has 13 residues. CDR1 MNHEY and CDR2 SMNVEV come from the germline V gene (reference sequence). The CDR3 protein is CASSFTGIGEQYF. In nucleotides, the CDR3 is TGTGCCAGCAGTTTCACAGGGATCGGCGAGCAGTACTTC.

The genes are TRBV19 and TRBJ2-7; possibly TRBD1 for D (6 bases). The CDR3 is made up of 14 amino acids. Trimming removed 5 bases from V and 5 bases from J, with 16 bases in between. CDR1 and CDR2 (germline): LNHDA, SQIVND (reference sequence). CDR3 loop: CASSPDDRIDEQYF. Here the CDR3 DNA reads TGTGCCAGTAGTCCAGATGACAGGATTGACGAGCAGTACTTC.

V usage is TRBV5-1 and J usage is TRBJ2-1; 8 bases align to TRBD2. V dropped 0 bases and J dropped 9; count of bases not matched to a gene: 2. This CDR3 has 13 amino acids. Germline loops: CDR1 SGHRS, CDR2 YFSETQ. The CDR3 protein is CASSLVLAGEQFF. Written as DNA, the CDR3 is TGCGCCAGCAGCTTGGTGCTAGCGGGTGAGCAGTTCTTC. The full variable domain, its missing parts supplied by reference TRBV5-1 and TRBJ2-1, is KAGVTQTPRYLIKTRGQQVTLSCSPISGHRSVSWYQQTPGQGLQFLFEYFSETQRNKGNFPGRFSGRQFSNSRSEMNVSTLELGDSALYLCASSLVLAGEQFFGPGTRLTVL.

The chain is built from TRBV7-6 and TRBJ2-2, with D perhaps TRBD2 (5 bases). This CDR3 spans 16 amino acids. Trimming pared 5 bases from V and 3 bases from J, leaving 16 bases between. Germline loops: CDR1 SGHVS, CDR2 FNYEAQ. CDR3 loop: CASSTLVRGDTGELFF. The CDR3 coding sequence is TGTGCCAGCAGCACGCTTGTCCGGGGAGACACCGGGGAGCTGTTTTTT.

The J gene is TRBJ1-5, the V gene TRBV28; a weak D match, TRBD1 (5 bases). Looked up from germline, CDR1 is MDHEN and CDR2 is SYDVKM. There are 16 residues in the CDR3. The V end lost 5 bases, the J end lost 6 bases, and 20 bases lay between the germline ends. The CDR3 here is CASSPSQAGSAQPQHF. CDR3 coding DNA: TGTGCCAGCAGTCCAAGCCAGGCAGGGTCGGCTCAGCCCCAGCATTTT.

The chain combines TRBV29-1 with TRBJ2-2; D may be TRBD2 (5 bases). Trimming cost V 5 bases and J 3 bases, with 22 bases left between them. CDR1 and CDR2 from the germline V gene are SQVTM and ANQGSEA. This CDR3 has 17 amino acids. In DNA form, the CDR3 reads TGCAGCGTTATTTTGGATAGGCGGAGGATGGACACCGGGGAGCTGTTTTTT. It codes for CSVILDRRRMDTGELFF.